This is a list of T cell receptor beta chains from one sample in a study of radiation and T cells in renal cell carcinoma. Only in-frame clones appear in the TCRdb table, and some are missing; sequencing was by immunoSEQ multiplex PCR. Of 40,000 to 60,000 clones detected, 83% appear once; the ten largest clones hold about 31%. The sequences come from blood, collected from a patient whose treatment included radiotherapy and nephrectomy. The source is a woman between 65 and 79 years old with renal cell carcinoma. CDR3s include the opening cysteine and the closing phenylalanine or tryptophan.

V gene	CDR3 protein
TRBV27	CASSLSSEGTYEQYF
TRBV6-1	CASSEQRGASYEQYF
TRBV13	CASSPRASGNEQFF
TRBV27	CASSLLSTSGRRNEQFF
TRBV5-1	CASSLEGRNEKLFF
TRBV4-1	CASSQGDRGTDTQYF
TRBV28	CASSPSLRTGNIYEQFF
TRBV30	CAWQTGDWETQYF
TRBV5-1	CASSMQGAAGNTIYF
TRBV18	CASSPPWGLAGGPTYNEQFF
TRBV25-1	CASSSLTREYGYTF
TRBV11-1	CASSLWGDRTDTQYF
TRBV9	CASSSLGTGGATGELFF
TRBV27	CASSSVQGGFDTQYF
TRBV6-5	CASGNQGNTEAFF
TRBV29-1	CSAHGGIDTIYF
TRBV19	CASKGETTNEKLFF
TRBV10-2	CASRTSATDTQYF
TRBV5-6	CASSLSALMETQYF
TRBV25-1	CASSQRFEGNTIYF
TRBV5-8	CASRTGTSASTGELFF
TRBV10-3	CATSGGASEYNEQFF
TRBV21-1	CVRTGLPCSPLHF
TRBV5-1	CASSLQGAGYGYTF
TRBV7-9	CASGGQPRVKGYTF
TRBV5-1	CASSLEGGQPQHF
TRBV2	CASSAGTHSTDTQYF
TRBV5-6	CASSLKGTLIYNEQFF
TRBV19	CASKRATGANVLTF
TRBV7-9	CASSPSGGATDTQYF
TRBV4-1	CASSRGTGGYEQYF
TRBV7-6	CASSLKKPSLAKNIQYF
TRBV7-9	CASSPGRGSNGANVLTF
TRBV9	CASSVGEGQYEQYF
TRBV5-1	CASSRVADTNTGELFF
TRBV7-9	CASSEGGGNQPQHF
TRBV2	CASSYRPPYEQYF
TRBV4-1	CASSQETVRSGYGYTF
TRBV29-1	CSVEPGTSGRGIQYF